One sample yielded the 12 T cell receptor beta chains listed below, sequenced in a study of human T cells and chemical hapten exposure. The time point was: patch test 1, 2 weeks after DPC sensitization. Sample treatment: therapeutic diphenylcyclopropenone sensitization with weekly scalp DPC. Total RNA was isolated from unfractionated whole blood. One entry per CDR3 protein, called by TCRdb with MiXCR from the RACE reads. The sample has some 52,000 distinct CDR3 sequences, roughly 11% seen once. Material: whole blood, obtained in connection with sensitization to the hapten diphenylcyclopropenone (DPC). The receptors here all came from a woman in her forties with alopecia areata. Some clones in this sample may be carry-over from other donors' samples.

This clonotype was found many times. The rearrangement joins TRBV7-8 to TRBJ2-1, with 11 bases matching TRBD1. V lost 5 bases and J lost 10; bases outside the gene matches: 10. This CDR3 has 15 residues. CDR1 is SGHVS, CDR2 FQNEAQ, per germline. The CDR3 DNA reads TGTGCCAGCAGCCGAGGGACAGGGGGGCCGGGCGAGCAGTTCTTC. Translating gives CASSRGTGGPGEQFF. The whole variable domain, filled in from reference TRBV7-8 and TRBJ2-1, reads GAGVSQSPRYKVAKRGQDVALRCDPISGHVSLFWYQQALGQGPEFLTYFQNEAQLDKSGLPSDRFFAERPEGSVSTLKIQRTQQEDSAVYLCASSRGTGGPGEQFFGPGTRLTVL.

This clonotype was seen only a few times. V usage is TRBV28 and J usage is TRBJ2-7, with D possibly matching TRBD2 (6 bases). Germline values: CDR1 MDHEN, CDR2 SYDVKM. CDR3 size: 15 residues. The germline V and J ends were trimmed by 5 bases and 5 bases, with 19 bases remaining between them. The CDR3 here is CASSPGTGYQNEQYF. CDR3 DNA sequence: TGTGCCAGCAGTCCCGGGACTGGGTATCAAAACGAGCAGTACTTC.

This clonotype was seen ten or more times. This chain joins TRBV28 and TRBJ2-7; 8 bases fit TRBD1. This CDR3 contains 14 residues. CDR1 MDHEN and CDR2 SYDVKM come from the germline V gene. Trimming at V came to 5 bases and at J to 7 bases, leaving 10 bases not matched to a gene. The CDR3 is CASSPPDRVGEQYF. The CDR3 nucleotides are TGTGCCAGCAGTCCCCCGGACAGGGTGGGGGAGCAGTACTTC.

This clonotype was seen at least ten times. V gene TRBV12-3 or TRBV12-4 combines with J gene TRBJ2-2; D gene unclear. CDR3 length: 13 amino acids. The V gene lost 7 bases and the J gene lost 2 bases, with 8 bases spanning the gap. CDR3 bases: TGTGCCAGCACCAATCCAAACACCGGGGAGCTGTTTTTT. It yields the protein CASTNPNTGELFF.

This clonotype was counted between two and nine times. The chain carries TRBV24-1 and TRBJ2-2; D unclear. The CDR3 length is 14 residues. Trimming removed 0 bases from V and 5 bases from J, with 6 bases in between. Germline CDR1 KGHDR, CDR2 SFDVKD. The DNA of the CDR3 is TGTGCCACCAGTGATTTGCCTGGGACCGGGGAGCTGTTTTTT. Protein sequence: CATSDLPGTGELFF.

This clonotype was found a few times. V is TRBV7-2 and J is TRBJ2-4; D could derive from TRBD1 or TRBD2 (5 bases each). The germline V and J ends were trimmed by 1 base and 0 bases, with 10 bases remaining between them. CDR1 and CDR2 (germline): SGHTA, FQGNSA. This CDR3 contains 16 residues. The chain's CDR3 is CASSLGGGLAKNIQYF. The DNA of the CDR3 is TGTGCCAGCAGCTTAGGGGGCGGGCTAGCCAAAAACATTCAGTACTTC.

This clonotype was seen a handful of times. This chain connects TRBV12-3 or TRBV12-4 to TRBJ2-3, with TRBD2 matching over 8 bases. V was clipped by 6 bases and J by 3 bases; unmatched bases: 14. The CDR3 totals 17 residues. The CDR3 DNA is TGTGCCAGCAGATCAGCGGGAGATATCGGGGGAACAGATACGCAGTATTTT. Encoded protein: CASRSAGDIGGTDTQYF.

The sample holds many counts of this clonotype. The V and J genes are TRBV5-1 and TRBJ1-1; 10 bases align to TRBD1. V gave up 3 bases and J gave up 5 bases; unmatched junction bases: 4. The CDR3 length is 14 residues. Germline V gene sequence: CDR1 SGHRS, CDR2 YFSETQ. The CDR3 nucleotides read TGCGCCAGCAGCTCCGACAGGGGGCAAACTGAAGCTTTCTTT. Translated, it gives CASSSDRGQTEAFF.

This clonotype was seen more than once but under ten times. V gene TRBV15 combines with J gene TRBJ1-5; 8 positions match TRBD1. CDR3 length: 17 amino acids. The germline gives CDR1 LNHNV, CDR2 YYDKDF (reference sequence). Losses at the gene ends were 1 base for V and 1 base for J; bases not matched to a gene: 6. The CDR3 coding sequence is TGTGCCACCAGCAGAGGAGCCCGGACAGGGAGCAATCAGCCCCAGCATTTT. The encoded protein is CATSRGARTGSNQPQHF.

This clonotype was counted a few times. The chain is built from TRBV20-1 and TRBJ2-7; 7 nucleotides line up with TRBD2. Germline assignment: CDR1 DFQATT and CDR2 SNEGSKA (reference sequence). The CDR3 is made up of 14 amino acids. Trimming cost V 2 bases and J 2 bases; bases outside gene matches: 6. CDR3 in amino acids: CSARPPSGTYEQYF. As DNA, the CDR3 is TGCAGTGCTAGACCCCCTAGCGGAACCTACGAGCAGTACTTC.

This clonotype was recorded a few times. The chain recombines TRBV5-1 with TRBJ2-7; 8 bases agree with TRBD1. V lost 5 bases and J lost 3; bases outside the gene matches: 4. CDR1 and CDR2 from the germline V gene are SGHRS and YFSETQ. This CDR3 is 13 amino acids long. In nucleotides, the CDR3 is TGCGCCAGCAGTACCGGACAGGGCTACGAGCAGTACTTC. This gives the protein CASSTGQGYEQYF.

The chain has TRBV5-1 and TRBJ2-3, with 7 positions matching TRBD2. CDR1 is SGHRS, CDR2 YFSETQ, per germline. This CDR3 contains 18 residues. Trimming removed 1 base from V and 0 bases from J; junction bases left unmatched: 11. The CDR3 sequence is CASSLTPGGGVSTDTQYF. The CDR3 DNA follows: TGCGCCAGCAGCTTGACCCCCGGTGGGGGGGTGAGCACAGATACGCAGTATTTT.